Below, 2 T cell receptor beta chains from the same sample are listed, as sequenced in a study of blood T cell repertoires in COVID-19. Generated by immunoSEQ multiplex PCR, the TCRdb table keeps only in-frame clones and is missing some. The sample includes 380,000 or so clones, roughly 90% of them seen just once. The sample consisted of peripheral blood. The receptors derive from a man aged 35 to 55 with acute or convalescent COVID-19.

In regard to this clone: Distinct nucleotide sequences in the sample also encode this CDR3. This rearrangement joins TRBV5-1 to TRBJ2-1, with TRBD2 identical over 10 bases. This CDR3 region has 16 residues. Germline V gene sequence: CDR1 SGHRS, CDR2 YFSETQ. V shed 0 bases and J 8 bases; nucleotides not matched to a gene: 8. The CDR3 here is CASSLAGLAGEDEQFF. DNA for the CDR3: TGCGCCAGCAGCTTGGCGGGGCTAGCGGGAGAAGATGAGCAGTTCTTC.

This chain links TRBV20-1 with TRBJ1-5; unclear D gene. Trimming stripped 3 bases from V and 3 bases from J, with 6 bases between. The CDR3 consists of 12 residues. Germline V lookup: CDR1 DFQATT, CDR2 SNEGSKA (reference sequence). Here the CDR3 reads CSASSINQPQHF. Written as DNA, the CDR3 is TGCAGTGCTAGTTCCATCAATCAGCCCCAGCATTTT.